This T cell receptor beta chain emerged from a study of identical twins. General study points: Out-of-frame alpha sequences common to twins exhibited an excess of low generation probability. Surplus twin overlap in beta out-of-frame sequences was less pronounced.

This clonotype showed up just a few times. Its specificity is unknown. With 3 bases removed from V and 8 bases from J, the gap between germline ends came to 11 bases. The CDR3 runs 12 residues. TCRdb independently ran MiXCR on the 5' RACE reads; one entry per CDR3 protein. The data contain 400,000 to 550,000 distinct CDR3 sequences, around an eighth of them singletons. A further study also used this sample, focusing on yellow fever vaccine responses in identical twins.

Sequencing was done on a sample of CD4+ T cells sorted from blood. The clonotype originates from a woman under 30 in good health. The chain combines TRBV12-3 or TRBV12-4 with TRBJ2-7, with a possible D match to TRBD1 (5 bases). The CDR3 is CASSFTGAQQYF. For the CDR3, the DNA is TGTGCCAGCAGTTTCACTGGGGCCCAGCAGTACTTC.